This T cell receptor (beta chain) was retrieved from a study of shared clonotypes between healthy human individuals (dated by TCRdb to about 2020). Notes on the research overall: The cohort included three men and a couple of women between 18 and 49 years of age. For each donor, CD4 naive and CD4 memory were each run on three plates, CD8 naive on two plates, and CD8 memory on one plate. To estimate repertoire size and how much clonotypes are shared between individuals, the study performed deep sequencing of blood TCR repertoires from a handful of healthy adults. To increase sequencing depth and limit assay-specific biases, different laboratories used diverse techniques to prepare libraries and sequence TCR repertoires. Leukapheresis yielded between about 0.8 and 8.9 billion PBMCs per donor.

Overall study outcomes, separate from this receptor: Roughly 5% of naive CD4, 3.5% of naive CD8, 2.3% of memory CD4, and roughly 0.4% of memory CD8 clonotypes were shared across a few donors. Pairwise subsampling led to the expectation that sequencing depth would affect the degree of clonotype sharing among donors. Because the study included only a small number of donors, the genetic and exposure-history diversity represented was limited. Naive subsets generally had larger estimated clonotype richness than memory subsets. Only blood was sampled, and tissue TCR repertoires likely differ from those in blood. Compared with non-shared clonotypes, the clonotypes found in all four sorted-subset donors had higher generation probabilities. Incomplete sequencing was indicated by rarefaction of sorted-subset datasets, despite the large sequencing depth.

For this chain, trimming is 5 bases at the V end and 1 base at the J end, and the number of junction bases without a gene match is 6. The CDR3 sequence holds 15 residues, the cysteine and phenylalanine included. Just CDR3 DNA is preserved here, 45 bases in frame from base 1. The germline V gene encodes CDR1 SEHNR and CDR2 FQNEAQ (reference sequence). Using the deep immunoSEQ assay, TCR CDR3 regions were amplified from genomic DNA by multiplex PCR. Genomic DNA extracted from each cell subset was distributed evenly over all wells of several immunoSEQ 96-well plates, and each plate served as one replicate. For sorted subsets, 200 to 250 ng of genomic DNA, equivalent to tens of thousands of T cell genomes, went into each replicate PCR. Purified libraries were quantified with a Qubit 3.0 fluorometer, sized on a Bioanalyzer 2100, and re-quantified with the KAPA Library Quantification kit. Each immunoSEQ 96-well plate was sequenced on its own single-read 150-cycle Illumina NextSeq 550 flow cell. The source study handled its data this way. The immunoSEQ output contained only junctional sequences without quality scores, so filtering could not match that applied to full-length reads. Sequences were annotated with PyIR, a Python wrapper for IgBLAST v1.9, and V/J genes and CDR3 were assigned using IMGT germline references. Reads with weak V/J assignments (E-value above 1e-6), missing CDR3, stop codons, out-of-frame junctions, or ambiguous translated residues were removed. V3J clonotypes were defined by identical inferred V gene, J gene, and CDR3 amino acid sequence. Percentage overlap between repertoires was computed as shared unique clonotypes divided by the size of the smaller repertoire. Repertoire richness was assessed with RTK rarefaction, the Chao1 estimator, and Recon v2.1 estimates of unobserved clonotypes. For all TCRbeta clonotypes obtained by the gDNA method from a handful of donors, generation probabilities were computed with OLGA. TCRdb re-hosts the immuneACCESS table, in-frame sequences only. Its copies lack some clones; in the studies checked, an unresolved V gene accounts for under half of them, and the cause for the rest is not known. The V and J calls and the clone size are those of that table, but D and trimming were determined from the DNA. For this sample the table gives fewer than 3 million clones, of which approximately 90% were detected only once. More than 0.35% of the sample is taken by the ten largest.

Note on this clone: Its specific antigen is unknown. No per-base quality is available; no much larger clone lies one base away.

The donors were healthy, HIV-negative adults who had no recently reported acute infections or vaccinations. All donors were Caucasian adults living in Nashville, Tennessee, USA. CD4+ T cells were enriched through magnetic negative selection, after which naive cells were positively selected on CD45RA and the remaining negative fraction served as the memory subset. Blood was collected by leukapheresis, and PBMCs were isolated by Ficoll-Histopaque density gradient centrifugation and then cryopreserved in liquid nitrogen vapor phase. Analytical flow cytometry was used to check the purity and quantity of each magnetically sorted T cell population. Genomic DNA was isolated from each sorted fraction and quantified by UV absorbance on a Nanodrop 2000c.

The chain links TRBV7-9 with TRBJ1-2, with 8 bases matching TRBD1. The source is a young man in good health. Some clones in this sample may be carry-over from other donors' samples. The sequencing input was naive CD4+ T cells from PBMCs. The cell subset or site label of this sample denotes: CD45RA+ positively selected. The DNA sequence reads TGTGCCAGCAGCCGACACAGGGGGATTAACTATGGCTACACCTTC. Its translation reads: CASSRHRGINYGYTF.